The clone carrying this T cell receptor beta chain came up many times. A TCRbeta library incorporating unique molecular identifiers was prepared. Each CDR3 protein is one row after TCRdb ran MiXCR on the PCR reads. The sample consists of over 450,000 distinct CDR3 sequences, over 9.5% of them appearing once. The record originates from a study of T-cell reconstitution after alpha-beta-depleted transplantation in children. V lost 1 base and J 5 bases, leaving 17 bases between the germline ends. Germline V gives CDR1 SGHTA, CDR2 FQGNSA. This CDR3 is 16 amino acids long. This chain connects TRBV7-2 to TRBJ1-2; D is ambiguous. The origin of this receptor is a child aged 2 to 15 with inherited bone marrow failure, due to receive a stem cell transplant. Source: PBMCs, taken before TCRalphabeta/CD19-depleted stem cell transplant. The CDR3 DNA reads as TGTGCCAGCAGCTTAGGCCCACGTGGAACCCAATATGGCTACACCTTC. It yields the protein CASSLGPRGTQYGYTF.